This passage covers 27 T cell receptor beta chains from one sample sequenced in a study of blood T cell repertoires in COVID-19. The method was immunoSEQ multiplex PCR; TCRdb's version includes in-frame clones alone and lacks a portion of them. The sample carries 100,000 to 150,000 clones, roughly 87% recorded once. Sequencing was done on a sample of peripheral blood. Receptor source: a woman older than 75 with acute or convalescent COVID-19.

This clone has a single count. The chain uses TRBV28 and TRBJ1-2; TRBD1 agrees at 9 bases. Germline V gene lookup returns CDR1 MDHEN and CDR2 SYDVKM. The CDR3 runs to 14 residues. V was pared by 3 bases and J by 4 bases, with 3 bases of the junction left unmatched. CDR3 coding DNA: TGTGCCAGCAGTTTTAACAGGGGGCCCTATGGCTACACCTTC. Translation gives CASSFNRGPYGYTF.

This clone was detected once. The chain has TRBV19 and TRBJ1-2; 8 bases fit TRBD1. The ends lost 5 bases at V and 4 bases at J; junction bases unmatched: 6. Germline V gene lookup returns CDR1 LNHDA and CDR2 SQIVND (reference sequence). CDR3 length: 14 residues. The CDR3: CASSSGQGRYGYTF. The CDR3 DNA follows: TGTGCCAGTAGTTCCGGACAGGGCCGCTATGGCTACACCTTC.

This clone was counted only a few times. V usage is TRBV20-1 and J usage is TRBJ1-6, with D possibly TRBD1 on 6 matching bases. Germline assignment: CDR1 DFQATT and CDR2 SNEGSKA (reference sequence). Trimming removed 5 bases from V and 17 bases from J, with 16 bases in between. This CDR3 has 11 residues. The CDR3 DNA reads TGCAGTGCTGAGAACGACAGGTCTATCCACTTT. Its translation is CSAENDRSIHF.

CDR3 sequence: CASSPGQTNSGNTIYF. CDR3 in DNA: TGCGCCAGCAGCCCCGGACAGACCAACTCTGGAAACACCATATATTTT. This rearrangement joins TRBV5-1 to TRBJ1-3, with D tentatively TRBD1 (6 bases). Germline assignment: CDR1 SGHRS and CDR2 YFSETQ. CDR3 length: 16 residues. The V end was cut by 4 bases, the J end by 0 bases, with 14 bases between.

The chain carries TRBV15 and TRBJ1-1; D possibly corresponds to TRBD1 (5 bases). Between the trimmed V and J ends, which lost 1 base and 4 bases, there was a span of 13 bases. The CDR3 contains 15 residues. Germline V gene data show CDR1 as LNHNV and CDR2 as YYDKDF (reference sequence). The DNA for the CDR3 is TGTGCCACCAGCAGAGCTACAGGATCGGGCACTGAAGCTTTCTTT. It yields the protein CATSRATGSGTEAFF.

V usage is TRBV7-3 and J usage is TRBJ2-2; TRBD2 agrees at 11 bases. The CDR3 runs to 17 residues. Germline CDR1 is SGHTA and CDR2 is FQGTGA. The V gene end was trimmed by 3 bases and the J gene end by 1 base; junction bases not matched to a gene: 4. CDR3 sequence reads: CASSFPSGGMNTGELFF. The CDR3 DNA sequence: TGTGCCAGCAGCTTTCCTAGCGGGGGGATGAACACCGGGGAGCTGTTTTTT. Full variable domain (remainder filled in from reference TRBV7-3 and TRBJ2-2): GAGVSQTPSNKVTEKGKYVELRCDPISGHTALYWYRQSLGQGPEFLIYFQGTGAADDSGLPNDRFFAVRPEGSVSTLKIQRTERGDSAVYLCASSFPSGGMNTGELFFGEGSRLTVL.

The CDR3 is CASSRTAPRGDTEAFF. Here the CDR3 DNA reads TGCGCCAGCAGCAGGACAGCTCCCCGAGGGGACACTGAAGCTTTCTTT. The chain employs TRBV5-1 and TRBJ1-1, with TRBD1 as a possible D gene (6 bases). The CDR3 consists of 16 residues. Germline V gene data show CDR1 as SGHRS and CDR2 as YFSETQ. The ends were cut back, 4 bases at V and 3 bases at J, with 19 bases in the middle.

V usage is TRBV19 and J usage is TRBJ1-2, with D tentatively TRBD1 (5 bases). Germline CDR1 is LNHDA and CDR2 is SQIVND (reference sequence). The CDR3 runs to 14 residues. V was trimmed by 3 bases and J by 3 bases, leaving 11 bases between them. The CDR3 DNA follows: TGTGCCAGTAGTATTTTAGGGGCCGACTATGGCTACACCTTC. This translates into CASSILGADYGYTF.

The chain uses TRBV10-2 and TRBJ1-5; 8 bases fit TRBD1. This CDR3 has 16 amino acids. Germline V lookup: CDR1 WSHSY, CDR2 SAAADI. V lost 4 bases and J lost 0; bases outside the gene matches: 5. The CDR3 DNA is TGCGCCAGCAGTGCCCGGACAGGGTTTAGCAATCAGCCCCAGCATTTT. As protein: CASSARTGFSNQPQHF.

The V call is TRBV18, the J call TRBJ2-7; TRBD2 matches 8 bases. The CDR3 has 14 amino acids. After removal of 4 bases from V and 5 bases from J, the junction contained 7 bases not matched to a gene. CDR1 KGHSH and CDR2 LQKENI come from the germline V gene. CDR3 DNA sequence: TGTGCCAGCTCACTCGGGAGGGGTGACCACGAGCAGTACTTC. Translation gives CASSLGRGDHEQYF.

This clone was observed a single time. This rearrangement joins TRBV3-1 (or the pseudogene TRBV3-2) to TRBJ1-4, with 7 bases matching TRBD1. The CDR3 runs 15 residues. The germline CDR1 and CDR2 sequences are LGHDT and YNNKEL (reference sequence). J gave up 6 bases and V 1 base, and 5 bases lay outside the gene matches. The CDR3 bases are TGTGCCAGCAGCCAAGGTAGCCAGGGGGATGAAAAACTGTTTTTT. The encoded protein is CASSQGSQGDEKLFF.

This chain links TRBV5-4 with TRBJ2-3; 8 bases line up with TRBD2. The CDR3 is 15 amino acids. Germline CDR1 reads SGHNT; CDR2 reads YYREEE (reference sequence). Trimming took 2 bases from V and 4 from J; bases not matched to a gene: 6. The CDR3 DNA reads TGTGCCAGCAGCTTCGGGCGGGGGGCCCCAGATACGCAGTATTTT. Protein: CASSFGRGAPDTQYF.

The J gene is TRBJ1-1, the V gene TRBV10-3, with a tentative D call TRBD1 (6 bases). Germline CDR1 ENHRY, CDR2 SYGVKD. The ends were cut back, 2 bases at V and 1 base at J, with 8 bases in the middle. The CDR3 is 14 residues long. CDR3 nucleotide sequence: TGTGCCATCAGTGAGGCAGGGGAGAACACTGAAGCTTTCTTT. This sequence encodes CAISEAGENTEAFF.

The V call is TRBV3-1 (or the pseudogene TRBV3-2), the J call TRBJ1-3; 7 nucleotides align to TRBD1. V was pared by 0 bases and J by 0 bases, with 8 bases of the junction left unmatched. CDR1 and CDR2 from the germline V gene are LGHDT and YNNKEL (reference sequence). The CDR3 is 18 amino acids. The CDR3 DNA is TGTGCCAGCAGCCAAGAGTTCAGGGGGAAGATCTCTGGAAACACCATATATTTT. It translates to CASSQEFRGKISGNTIYF.

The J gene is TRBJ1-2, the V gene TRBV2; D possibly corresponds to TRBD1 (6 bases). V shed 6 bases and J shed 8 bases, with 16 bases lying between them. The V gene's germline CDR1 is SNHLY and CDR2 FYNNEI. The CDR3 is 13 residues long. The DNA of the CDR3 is TGTGCCAGCAGCGAGGACAGCTACTCGGGCTACACCTTC. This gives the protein CASSEDSYSGYTF. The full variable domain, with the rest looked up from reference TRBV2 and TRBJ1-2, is EPEVTQTPSHQVTQMGQEVILRCVPISNHLYFYWYRQILGQKVEFLVSFYNNEISEKSEIFDDQFSVERPDGSNFTLKIRSTKLEDSAMYFCASSEDSYSGYTFGSGTRLTVV.

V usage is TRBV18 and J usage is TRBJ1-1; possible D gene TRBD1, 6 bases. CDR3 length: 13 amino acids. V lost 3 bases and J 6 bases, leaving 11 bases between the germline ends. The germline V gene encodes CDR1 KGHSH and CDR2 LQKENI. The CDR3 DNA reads TGTGCCAGCTCACCTAGGGAGGGGGCTGAAGCTTTCTTT. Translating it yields CASSPREGAEAFF.

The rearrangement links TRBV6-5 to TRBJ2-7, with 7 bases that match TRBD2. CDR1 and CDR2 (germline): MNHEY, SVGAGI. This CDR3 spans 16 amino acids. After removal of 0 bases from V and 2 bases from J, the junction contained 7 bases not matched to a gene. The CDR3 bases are TGTGCCAGCAGTTACTCGGAAGGCGGGGGAACCTACGAGCAGTACTTC. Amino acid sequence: CASSYSEGGGTYEQYF.

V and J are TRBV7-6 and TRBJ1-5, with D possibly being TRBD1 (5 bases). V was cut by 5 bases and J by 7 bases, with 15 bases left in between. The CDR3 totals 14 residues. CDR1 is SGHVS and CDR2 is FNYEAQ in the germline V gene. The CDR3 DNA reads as TGTGCCAGCAGCCGAGGTGGGGCTGGCCAGCCCCAGCATTTT. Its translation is CASSRGGAGQPQHF.

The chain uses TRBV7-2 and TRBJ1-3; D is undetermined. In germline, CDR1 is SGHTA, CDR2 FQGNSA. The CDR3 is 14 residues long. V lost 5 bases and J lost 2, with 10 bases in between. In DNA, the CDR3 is TGTGCCAGCAGCCCAGAGCGGGCTGGAAACACCATATATTTT. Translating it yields CASSPERAGNTIYF.

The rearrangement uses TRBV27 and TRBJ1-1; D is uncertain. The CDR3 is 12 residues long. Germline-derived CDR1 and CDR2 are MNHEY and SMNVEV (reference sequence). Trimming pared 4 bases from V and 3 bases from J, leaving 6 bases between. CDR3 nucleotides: TGTGCCAGCAGTTCACTGGACACTGAAGCTTTCTTT. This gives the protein CASSSLDTEAFF.

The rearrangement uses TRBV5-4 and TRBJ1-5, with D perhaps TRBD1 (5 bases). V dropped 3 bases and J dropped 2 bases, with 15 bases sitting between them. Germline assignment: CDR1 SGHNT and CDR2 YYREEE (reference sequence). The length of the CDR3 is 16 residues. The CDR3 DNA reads TGTGCCAGCAGCTGGGGGGGAGGGGTCGGCAATCAGCCCCAGCATTTT. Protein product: CASSWGGGVGNQPQHF.

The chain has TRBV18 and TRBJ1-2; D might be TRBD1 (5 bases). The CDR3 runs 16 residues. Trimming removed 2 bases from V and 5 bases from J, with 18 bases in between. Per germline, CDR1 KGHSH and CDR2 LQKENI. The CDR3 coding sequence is TGTGCCAGCTCACCAACGAGTGCAGGGTCATTGTATGGCTACACCTTC. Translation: CASSPTSAGSLYGYTF.

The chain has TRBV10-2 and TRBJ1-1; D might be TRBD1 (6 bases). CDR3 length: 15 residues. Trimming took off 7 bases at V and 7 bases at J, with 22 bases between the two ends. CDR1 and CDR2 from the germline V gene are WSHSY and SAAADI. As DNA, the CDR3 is TGCGCCAGCAAGGACGGGAGGAGGGGGTATATTGAAGCTTTCTTT. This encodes CASKDGRRGYIEAFF.

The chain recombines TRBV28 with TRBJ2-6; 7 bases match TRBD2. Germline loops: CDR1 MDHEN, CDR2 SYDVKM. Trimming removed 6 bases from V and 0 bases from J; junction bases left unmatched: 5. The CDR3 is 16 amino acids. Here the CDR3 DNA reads TGTGCCAGCAGGACCGGCGGGGGCTCTGGGGCCAACGTCCTGACTTTC. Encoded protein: CASRTGGGSGANVLTF.

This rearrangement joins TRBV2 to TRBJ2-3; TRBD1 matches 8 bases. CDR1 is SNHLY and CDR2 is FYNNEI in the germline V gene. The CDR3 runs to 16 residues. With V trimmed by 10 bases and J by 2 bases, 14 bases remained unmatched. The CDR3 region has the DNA TGTGCCAAGCAGGGGTTAAGGGACAGGTCCACAGATACGCAGTATTTT. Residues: CAKQGLRDRSTDTQYF.

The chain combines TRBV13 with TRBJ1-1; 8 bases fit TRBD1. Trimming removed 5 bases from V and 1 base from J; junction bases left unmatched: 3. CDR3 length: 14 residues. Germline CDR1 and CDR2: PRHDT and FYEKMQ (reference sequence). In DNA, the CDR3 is TGTGCCAGCAGCGACGGACAGGGGAACACTGAAGCTTTCTTT. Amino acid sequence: CASSDGQGNTEAFF.

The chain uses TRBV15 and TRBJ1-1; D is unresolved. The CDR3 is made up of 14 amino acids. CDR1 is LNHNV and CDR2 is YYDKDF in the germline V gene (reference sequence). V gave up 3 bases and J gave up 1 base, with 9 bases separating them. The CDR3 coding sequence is TGTGCCACCAGCAGGAGCCTTGGGAACACTGAAGCTTTCTTT. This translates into CATSRSLGNTEAFF.